The 10 T cell receptor beta chains in this list originate from one sample, sequenced in a study of T-cell memory formation after mild COVID-19 (dated by TCRdb to 2020 to 2023). To prepare the library, 5' RACE was applied. This sample was sequenced with an Illumina NovaSeq 6000. The public reads were reanalyzed by TCRdb: fastp trimming at Q25, MiXCR alignment, in-frame beta chains only. Every distinct CDR3 protein forms one entry, paired with its most common genes and DNA. The sample records about 350,000 distinct CDR3 sequences, approximately 15% of which are singletons. About 24% of the sample rests with the top ten. Sequenced material: PBMCs or a T cell subset sorted from them (not recorded which). The receptors derive from a man in his late teens or twenties who had mild COVID-19 (a few samples of this study predate the infection). The sample titles of this study are shuffled in the database, so cell type and time point are left out; the donor was told from shared clones.

This chain uses TRBV5-1 with TRBJ1-1; the D gene is possibly TRBD1 (5 bases). With 2 bases removed from V and 3 bases from J, the gap between germline ends came to 11 bases. From germline, CDR1 is SGHRS and CDR2 YFSETQ. The CDR3 spans 14 residues. The CDR3 protein is CASSFAVGDTEAFF. Here the CDR3 DNA reads TGCGCCAGCAGCTTCGCAGTGGGGGACACTGAAGCTTTCTTT.

The genes are TRBV2 and TRBJ2-1, with a tentative D call TRBD2 (5 bases). The ends were cut back, 9 bases at V and 7 bases at J, with 16 bases in the middle. The length of the CDR3 is 13 residues. Germline V gene sequence: CDR1 SNHLY, CDR2 FYNNEI. Here the CDR3 reads CARGGRVENEQFF. The DNA for the CDR3 is TGTGCCAGAGGAGGCAGAGTGGAGAATGAGCAGTTCTTC.

This clonotype was seen repeatedly, ten times or more. The genes are TRBV7-9 and TRBJ2-5; the match to TRBD1 covers 7 bases. The CDR3 runs 14 residues. V lost 4 bases and J lost 1; bases outside the gene matches: 3. In germline, CDR1 is SEHNR, CDR2 FQNEAQ (reference sequence). CDR3 sequence (DNA): TGTGCCAGCAGCTACCGGACAGGCCAAGAGACCCAGTACTTC. As protein: CASSYRTGQETQYF.

This clonotype occurred a few times. The chain employs TRBV3-1 and TRBJ2-3, with a weak D call TRBD2 (5 bases). Germline CDR1 reads LGHDT; CDR2 reads YNNKEL (reference sequence). Trimming pared 1 base from V and 5 bases from J, leaving 7 bases between. CDR3 length equals 13 residues. The CDR3 reads CASSQVAGDTQYF. The CDR3 nucleotides are TGTGCCAGCAGCCAAGTGGCGGGAGATACGCAGTATTTT.

V and J are TRBV3-1 and TRBJ2-2, with 7 bases fitting TRBD2. Germline lookup yields CDR1 LGHDT and CDR2 YNNKEL (reference sequence). The CDR3 spans 18 residues. V lost 0 bases and J lost 1; bases outside the gene matches: 8. Written as DNA, the CDR3 is TGTGCCAGCAGCCAAGAATCCCCTTTAGCGGGGAACACCGGGGAGCTGTTTTTT. It encodes CASSQESPLAGNTGELFF.

The rearrangement uses TRBV4-3 and TRBJ1-1; TRBD1 aligns across 9 bases. Germline CDR1 reads LGHNA; CDR2 reads YSLEER. CDR3 length: 18 residues. The V and J ends lost 0 bases and 6 bases, in that order; junction bases with no gene match: 14. The CDR3: CASSQDLGTGKVFAEAFF. The CDR3, as DNA: TGCGCCAGCAGCCAAGACCTGGGGACAGGGAAAGTCTTCGCTGAAGCTTTCTTT.

The table lists this clonotype with a few counts. The chain carries TRBV14 and TRBJ2-1, with 10 bases fitting TRBD1. Germline V gene sequence: CDR1 SGHDN, CDR2 FVKESK. This CDR3 is 15 amino acids long. Unmatched junction bases numbered 5, after V lost 2 bases and J lost 7 bases. In DNA, the CDR3 is TGTGCCAGCAGCCAACGACAGGGGGCGTTAAATGAGCAGTTCTTC. Translated: CASSQRQGALNEQFF.

This clonotype was observed at least ten times. The V and J genes are TRBV29-1 and TRBJ1-5; 7 nucleotides match TRBD1. The CDR3 extends over 13 amino acids. J gave up 4 bases and V 6 bases, and 6 bases lay outside the gene matches. Germline lookup yields CDR1 SQVTM and CDR2 ANQGSEA. The CDR3 loop is CSVAGTANQPQHF. The CDR3 DNA sequence: TGCAGCGTCGCTGGGACAGCTAATCAGCCCCAGCATTTT.

The CDR3 reads CASSGPRVEQYV. CDR3 nucleotide sequence: TGTGCCAGCTCAGGACCAAGGGTCGAGCAGTACGTC. V gene TRBV18 combines with J gene TRBJ2-7, with D uncertain. The CDR3 is made up of 12 amino acids. CDR1 and CDR2 from the germline V gene are KGHSH and LQKENI. Trimming shortened V by 5 bases and J by 6 bases, and 11 bases separated the two germline ends.

The sample holds many counts of this clonotype. The chain combines TRBV24-1 with TRBJ2-3; tentative D call: TRBD1 (6 bases). The V gene's germline CDR1 is KGHDR and CDR2 SFDVKD. Trimming took off 3 bases at V and 5 bases at J, with 17 bases between the two ends. The CDR3 covers 16 residues. The CDR3 region is CATSDGAAGDLDTQYF. The CDR3, as DNA: TGTGCCACCAGTGATGGAGCCGCAGGGGATTTAGATACGCAGTATTTT.